Listed below are T cell receptor beta chains from one sample, sequenced in a study of glioma-infiltrating T cells after dendritic cell vaccination. Generated by immunoSEQ multiplex PCR, the TCRdb table keeps only in-frame clones and is missing some. The sample has more than 95,000 clones, roughly 80% seen once; the top ten hold approximately 5.4%. The input for sequencing was blood, taken after dendritic cell vaccination. These receptors all come from a human donor with glioblastoma. The conserved cysteine and the conserved F or W are not part of the CDR3 here. Fields, in order: V gene, clone size, D gene, J gene, CDR3 protein. The D gene is left open where the match is weak. The size entry is marked missing in some rows and otherwise reads once, few, many or a size class.

TRBV28	few	TRBD1	TRBJ1-5	ATLQGGQPQH
TRBV5-1	.	TRBD1	TRBJ2-4	ASSLERPGQGNIQY
TRBV28	.	.	TRBJ2-1	ASSFFGGAAYNEQF
TRBV5-4	once	TRBD1	TRBJ1-2	ASRPEGAWYGYT
TRBV7-2	.	.	TRBJ1-4	ASSLSRATNEKLF
TRBV5-4	.	.	TRBJ2-7	ASTPDRGNYEQY
TRBV27	few	TRBD1	TRBJ2-7	ASSGRDRGYEQY
TRBV18	.	.	TRBJ1-1	ASSQQNTEAF
TRBV28	.	TRBD1	TRBJ2-7	ASIRTGGFYEQY
TRBV30	.	TRBD1	TRBJ1-4	AWSDPGQGRRKLF
TRBV27	once	.	TRBJ1-1	ASSKTSNTEAF